This T cell receptor (beta chain) came from a study of blood T cell repertoires in COVID-19. Study at large: PBMCs, B-cell-depleted T cells, or T cells were the source of the cDNA or gDNA that made up the material.

Per the germline V gene, CDR1 is LGHNT and CDR2 is FRNRAP. V shed 0 bases and J shed 7 bases, with 19 bases lying between them. The CDR3 consists of 18 residues. Libraries were prepared by immunoSEQ multiplex PCR; TCRdb keeps only in-frame clonotypes and omits some of them. The sample contains 210,000 or so clones, 87% of which appear only once. The sequence was obtained from a man in his forties with active or convalescent COVID-19. The chain uses TRBV12-5 and TRBJ1-6, with D possibly matching TRBD1 (6 bases). The sample was peripheral blood. CDR3 loop: CASGLVLPPTGKNSPLHF. DNA of the CDR3: TGTGCTAGTGGTTTGGTACTTCCCCCCACAGGGAAGAATTCACCCCTCCACTTT.